There are many counts of the clone carrying this T cell receptor beta chain. Antigen unknown. The CD4+ fraction was divided into a CD45RA+ naive subset and a CD45RA-negative memory subset. The entry originates in a study of shared clonotypes between healthy human individuals. Some clones are missing from TCRdb's copy, which holds only in-frame ones; the method was immunoSEQ multiplex PCR. The table lists around 700,000 clones, 72% of them singletons. Points from the study as a whole: A generally larger estimated richness was seen in naive subsets than in memory subsets. Naive CD4 clonotype sharing across a few donors was about 5.3%. Genetic and exposure-history diversity was limited by the few donors.

Specimen: memory CD4+ T cells sorted from blood. Noted subset: CD45RA-negative fraction. This TCR came from a woman under 40 in good health.

CDR3 DNA: TGTGCCAGCAGTTCCAATCACGCTGGGGCCTACGAGCAGTACTTC. Residues: CASSSNHAGAYEQYF. This chain links TRBV27 with TRBJ2-7; D gene unclear. Trimming took off 4 bases at V and 2 bases at J, with 15 bases between the two ends. This CDR3 has 15 amino acids. CDR1 is MNHEY, CDR2 SMNVEV, per germline (reference sequence).